This T cell receptor beta chain derives from a study of blood T cell repertoires in COVID-19. In the study overall: Acute-phase and convalescent COVID-19 samples originated in the United States, Italy and Spain. The cDNA or gDNA used as material had been derived from T cells, B-cell-depleted T cells, or PBMCs.

Methods used by the authors: Nucleated cell number was recorded as an estimate derived from reference gene primer amplification. Sequencing used immunoSEQ multiplex PCR; TCRdb keeps in-frame clones, though not all of them. From that table come the V and J calls and clone size; the DNA was used to work out D and trimming. The sample shows roughly 120,000 clones, around 90% of them seen only once. Material for sequencing was peripheral blood. The origin of this receptor is a woman aged 50 to 60 with active or convalescent COVID-19.

This chain's CDR3 is CAGGSFYEQYF. DNA of the CDR3: TGTGCCGGCGGGAGTTTCTACGAGCAGTACTTC. The chain carries TRBV30 and TRBJ2-7; 7 positions agree with TRBD2. The CDR3 consists of 11 residues. With V trimmed by 8 bases and J by 3 bases, 4 bases remained unmatched. Germline CDR1 and CDR2: GTSNPN and SVGIG (reference sequence).